This T cell receptor (beta chain) was observed in a study of human T cells and chemical hapten exposure. This CDR3 has 12 residues. The V segment lost 6 bases and the J segment 8 bases; nucleotides outside the gene matches: 2. This clonotype has ten or more counts. Antigen unknown. Time point of the sample: pre-sensitization, week 0. The sample's treatment: therapeutic diphenylcyclopropenone sensitization with weekly scalp DPC. Prior to each patch test being applied, blood was drawn. The donor pool consisted of alopecia patients aged 18 to 70 years, considered suitable for DPC. One entry per CDR3 protein, called by TCRdb with MiXCR from the RACE reads. The table includes some 360,000 distinct CDR3 sequences, less than 6.5% detected once. Overall study results and limits: Expanded TCRs grouped into significantly more large CDR3 similarity clusters than controls produced.

The chain uses TRBV12-3 or TRBV12-4 and TRBJ2-1; TRBD1 aligns across 9 bases. The starting material was whole blood, obtained in connection with sensitization to the hapten diphenylcyclopropenone (DPC). The source is a woman in her 50s with alopecia areata. Some clones in this sample may be carry-over from other donors' samples. The CDR3 region has the DNA TGTGCCAGCAGGGGGACAGGGTATGAGCAGTTCTTC. It encodes CASRGTGYEQFF.